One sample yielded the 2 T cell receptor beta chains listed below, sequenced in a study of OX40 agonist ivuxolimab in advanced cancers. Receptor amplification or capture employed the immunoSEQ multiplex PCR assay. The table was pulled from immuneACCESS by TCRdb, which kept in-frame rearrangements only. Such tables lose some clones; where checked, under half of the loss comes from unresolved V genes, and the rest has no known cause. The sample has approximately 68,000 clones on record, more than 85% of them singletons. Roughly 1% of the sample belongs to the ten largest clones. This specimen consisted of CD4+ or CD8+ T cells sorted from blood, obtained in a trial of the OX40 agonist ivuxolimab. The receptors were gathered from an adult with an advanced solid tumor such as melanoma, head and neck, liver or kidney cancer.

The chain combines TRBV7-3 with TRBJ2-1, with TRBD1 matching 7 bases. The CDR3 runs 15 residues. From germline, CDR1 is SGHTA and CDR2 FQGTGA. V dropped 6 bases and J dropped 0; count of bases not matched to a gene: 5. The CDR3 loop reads CASSLDRSSYNEQFF. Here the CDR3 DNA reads TGTGCCAGCAGTTTGGACAGGAGCTCCTACAATGAGCAGTTCTTC.

CDR3 sequence: CAWTLGTQDSPLHF. CDR3 DNA sequence: TGTGCCTGGACCCTTGGGACCCAAGATTCACCCCTCCACTTT. The chain joins TRBV30 to TRBJ1-6; a possible D gene is TRBD1 (5 bases). Trimming removed 4 bases at V and 8 bases at J, with 15 bases between. This CDR3 is 14 amino acids long. From germline, CDR1 is GTSNPN and CDR2 SVGIG (reference sequence).